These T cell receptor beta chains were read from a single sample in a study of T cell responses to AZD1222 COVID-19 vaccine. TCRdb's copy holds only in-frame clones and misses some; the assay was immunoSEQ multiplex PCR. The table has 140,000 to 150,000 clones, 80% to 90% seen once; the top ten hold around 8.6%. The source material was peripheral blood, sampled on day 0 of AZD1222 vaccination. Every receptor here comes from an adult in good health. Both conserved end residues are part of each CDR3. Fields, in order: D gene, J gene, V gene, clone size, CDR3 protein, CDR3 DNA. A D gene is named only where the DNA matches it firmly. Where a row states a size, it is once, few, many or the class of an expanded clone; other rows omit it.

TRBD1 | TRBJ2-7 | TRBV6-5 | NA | CASSYDRADYEQYF | TGTGCCAGCAGTTACGACAGGGCAGACTACGAGCAGTACTTC
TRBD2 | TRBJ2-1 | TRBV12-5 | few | CASGRPWTSDDNEQFF | TGTGCTAGTGGTCGCCCTTGGACTAGCGACGACAATGAGCAGTTCTTC
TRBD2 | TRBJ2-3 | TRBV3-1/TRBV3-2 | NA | CASSLRRGAWSDTQYF | TGTGCCAGCAGCCTTCGGCGGGGGGCCTGGTCAGATACGCAGTATTTT
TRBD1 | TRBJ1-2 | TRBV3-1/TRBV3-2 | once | CASSQRGQEDYGYTF | TGTGCCAGCAGCCAACGGGGACAGGAGGACTATGGCTACACCTTC
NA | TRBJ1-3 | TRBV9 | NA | CASSVGEGGSGNTIYF | TGTGCCAGCAGCGTAGGGGAGGGGGGTTCTGGAAACACCATATATTTT
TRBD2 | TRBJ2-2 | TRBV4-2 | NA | CASSLRGGDTGELFF | TGTGCCAGCAGCCTGCGTGGGGGGGACACCGGGGAGCTGTTTTTT
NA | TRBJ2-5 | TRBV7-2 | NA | CASSKREGETQYF | TGTGCCAGCAGTAAGCGAGAAGGGGAGACCCAGTACTTC
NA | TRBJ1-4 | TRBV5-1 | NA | CASSLSRGNEKLFF | TGCGCCAGCAGCCTGTCCCGGGGTAATGAAAAACTGTTTTTT
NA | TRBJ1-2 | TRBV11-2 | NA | CASSSGDTYGYTF | TGTGCCAGCAGCTCAGGGGACACCTATGGCTACACCTTC
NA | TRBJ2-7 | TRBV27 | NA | CASSLSGGYEQYF | TGTGCCAGCAGTTTATCAGGGGGCTACGAGCAGTACTTC
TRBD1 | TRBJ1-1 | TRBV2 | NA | CASSLQGANTEAFF | TGTGCCAGCAGCTTACAGGGGGCGAACACTGAAGCTTTCTTT
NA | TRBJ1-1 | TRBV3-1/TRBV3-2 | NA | CASSQEKGWLNTEAFF | TGTGCCAGCAGCCAAGAGAAGGGTTGGTTGAACACTGAAGCTTTCTTT
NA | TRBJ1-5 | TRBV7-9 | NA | CASSLTGPNQPQHF | TGTGCCAGCAGCTTGACGGGGCCCAATCAGCCCCAGCATTTT
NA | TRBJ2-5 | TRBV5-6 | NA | CASSLRGNGETQYF | TGTGCCAGCAGCTTGAGGGGAAACGGAGAGACCCAGTACTTC
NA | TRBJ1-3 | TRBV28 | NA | CASSFFGNTIYF | TGTGCCAGCAGTTTTTTTGGAAACACCATATATTTT
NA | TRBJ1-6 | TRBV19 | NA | CASNPPNYNSPLHF | TGTGCCAGTAACCCACCGAACTATAATTCACCCCTCCACTTT